A selection of T cell receptor beta chains follows, all from one sample in a study of blood T cells in healthy people across ages. In TCRdb, the 5' RACE reads were re-called with MiXCR into one record per CDR3 protein. The sample holds approximately 1,100,000 distinct CDR3 sequences; more than 35% are singletons and the top ten take approximately 20%. Sequencing input: blood. The source of these receptors is a woman aged 55-69 years in good health. The conserved cysteine and the conserved F or W are not part of the CDR3 here. Each record gives: V gene, clone size, CDR3 protein. Not all rows give a size; the values are once, few, many and, for expanded clones, a class.

>TRBV6-1|few
ASSGVDSANQPQH
>TRBV5-1|-
ASSFRTSGRTSSYNEQY
>TRBV25-1|-
ASSEWAEADTQY
>TRBV12-3/TRBV12-4|-
ASSLQVMANVLT
>TRBV6-1|-
ASSESLGPLAYEQY
>TRBV20-1|few
SARDPSLSGRAGGEQY
>TRBV3-1|-
ASSQGPGLASTDTQY
>TRBV7-2|-
ASSPLGDRHHEQY
>TRBV29-1|-
SADAGTGFSEQY
>TRBV20-1|-
SAREVGGNEQF
>TRBV6-5|few
ASSYEGLSFYEQY
>TRBV2|-
ASRQENSNQPQH
>TRBV20-1|-
SALRTEPYSGANVLT
>TRBV12-3/TRBV12-4|-
ASSSEFIRETQY
>TRBV2|-
ASLADSTDTQY
>TRBV11-2|-
ASTRTGTVNTDTQY
>TRBV6-5|-
ASSWGQGDQPQH
>TRBV27|-
ASSIQIQETQY
>TRBV27|-
ASSLIPGEIEQF
>TRBV24-1|-
ATSDPNDPGGYT
>TRBV11-2|-
ASGTGNSYEQY
>TRBV4-2|few
ASSQATGAMNTEAF
>TRBV4-1|once
ASSQLAGGGANEQF
>TRBV20-1|few
SAHRVTGQGKPYEQY
>TRBV20-1|-
SAAGDRAYEQY
>TRBV28|-
ASSRIDRVLYEQY
>TRBV29-1|few
SVVPTGRRVGETQY
>TRBV12-3/TRBV12-4|-
ASRATGKFGEQY
>TRBV6-6|few
ASSPQANYEQY
>TRBV20-1|-
SARRRERIQETQY
>TRBV5-4|-
ASSSVGGTEAF
>TRBV3-1|few
ASSPSGVLEQY
>TRBV18|few
ASSPPSQMRGKLF
>TRBV5-1|few
ASSPTSGRSGETQY
>TRBV5-6|few
ASSFVPTWDSANEQF
>TRBV29-1|-
SVERSTQGYFPKHNEQY
>TRBV5-1|-
ASRLGTGTSQETQY
>TRBV9|-
ASSPPLPAYEQY
>TRBV18|few
ASLWDYEQY
>TRBV20-1|-
SASKSLAGATGELF
>TRBV10-2|few
ASSDGGPYEQY
>TRBV12-3/TRBV12-4|many
ASSSNYNEQF
>TRBV29-1|-
SVGTSANNEQF
>TRBV10-3|-
AISDQGGQGTLEAF
>TRBV7-2|-
ASSFKRGTGELF
>TRBV10-2|few
ASAQGADYEQY
>TRBV7-2|-
ASSSRGEETQY
>TRBV6-1|-
ASSEAHRDATNEKLF
>TRBV7-2|few
ASSRPSDTQY
>TRBV9|-
AGSPRDRGLNEQY
>TRBV15|few
ATSSYRGEETQY
>TRBV29-1|few
SVRTGASEQY
>TRBV10-3|few
AIKQDSNQPQH
>TRBV28|-
ASREDRGTYGYT
>TRBV10-2|-
ASMLTGSLGNEQF
>TRBV27|few
ASKGTGGSPLH
>TRBV10-3|many
AAAGEAPHLEY
>TRBV11-2|few
ASSHTLWGNEQF
>TRBV30|-
AWSKQGAFYGYT
>TRBV6-2/TRBV6-3|-
ASSYRKRELKNIQY